A single sample is the source of the 27 T cell receptor beta chains below, sequenced in a study of shared clonotypes between healthy human individuals. Measured with immunoSEQ multiplex PCR; TCRdb has only the in-frame clones, and not every one. The table lists about 680,000 clones, about three quarters of them singletons. Material: memory CD4+ T cells sorted from blood. Specified subset: CD45RA-negative fraction. Receptors were obtained from a woman in her thirties in good health.

The chain couples TRBV19 to TRBJ1-3; D gene unclear. V lost 6 bases to trimming and J lost 0 bases, with 6 bases between them. The CDR3 contains 13 residues. CDR1 and CDR2 from the germline V gene are LNHDA and SQIVND (reference sequence). The CDR3 region has the DNA TGTGCCAGTAGGCAGAGCTCTGGAAACACCATATATTTT. This encodes CASRQSSGNTIYF.

The CDR3 bases are TGTGCCAGCAGCTCGGGGGGGGGAGTTTACGAGCAGTACTTC. Its translation is CASSSGGGVYEQYF. The chain carries TRBV6-5 and TRBJ2-7, with 8 bases fitting TRBD2. The CDR3 contains 14 residues. Germline CDR1 and CDR2: MNHEY and SVGAGI. With V trimmed by 6 bases and J by 4 bases, 8 bases remained unmatched.

This clone occurred once. This chain connects TRBV15 to TRBJ2-3, with TRBD2 matching over 13 bases. V lost 3 bases to trimming and J lost 4 bases; unmatched junction nucleotides: 10. The CDR3 has 18 amino acids. The germline V gene has CDR1 LNHNV and CDR2 YYDKDF (reference sequence). The chain's CDR3 is CATSSLPGLAGVPDTQYF. The CDR3 DNA reads as TGTGCCACCAGCAGCCTACCCGGACTAGCGGGAGTACCAGATACGCAGTATTTT.

This clone appeared a single time. This chain joins TRBV27 and TRBJ1-5; D call uncertain. V was clipped by 5 bases and J by 5 bases, with 13 bases between them. This CDR3 has 14 amino acids. Germline CDR1 and CDR2: MNHEY and SMNVEV (reference sequence). The CDR3 region has the DNA TGTGCCAGCAGTCCTACGACTTGGGATCAGCCCCAGCATTTT. This gives the protein CASSPTTWDQPQHF.

The chain is built from TRBV14 and TRBJ2-2; the D gene could be TRBD1 or TRBD2 (5 bases each). The CDR3 extends over 13 amino acids. Trimming pared 3 bases from V and 10 bases from J, leaving 12 bases between. CDR1 is SGHDN, CDR2 FVKESK, per germline. The CDR3 loop is CASSHTGTSELFF. The CDR3 DNA reads as TGTGCCAGCAGCCATACCGGGACGTCGGAGCTGTTTTTT.

V gene TRBV30 combines with J gene TRBJ2-4; D call uncertain. Germline loops: CDR1 GTSNPN, CDR2 SVGIG (reference sequence). This CDR3 region has 15 residues. Trimming shortened V by 3 bases and J by 6 bases, and 18 bases separated the two germline ends. The CDR3 loop is CAWRHPLRSGNIQYF. The CDR3 DNA is TGTGCCTGGAGGCATCCTTTACGATCGGGAAACATTCAGTACTTC.

The chain couples TRBV19 to TRBJ2-7; D is undetermined. V was clipped by 6 bases and J by 0 bases, with 12 bases between them. This CDR3 comprises 14 residues. Germline V lookup: CDR1 LNHDA, CDR2 SQIVND (reference sequence). The CDR3 loop reads CASSRTVSSYEQYF. In nucleotides, the CDR3 is TGTGCCAGTAGCCGGACCGTCAGCTCCTACGAGCAGTACTTC.

The chain carries TRBV21-1 and TRBJ2-7. TRBV21-1 is a documented pseudogene. The CDR3 loop spans 17 amino acids. CDR3 bases: TGTGCCAGCAGCACAACCGAGCCGGGACCGCCGGCCTACGAGCAGTACTTC. It specifies CASSTTEPGPPAYEQYF.

As concerns this clone: Other DNA sequences from this sample encode an identical CDR3 as well. V and J are TRBV6-5 and TRBJ2-5; possibly TRBD1 or TRBD2 for D (6 bases each). V gave up 0 bases and J gave up 2 bases, with 13 bases separating them. Germline CDR1 reads MNHEY; CDR2 reads SVGAGI. This CDR3 has 16 residues. The CDR3 nucleotides read TGTGCCAGCAGTTACTCACGGGGGCCCTCTCAAGAGACCCAGTACTTC. Protein sequence: CASSYSRGPSQETQYF.

This chain uses TRBV6-4 with TRBJ1-2; 8 bases line up with TRBD1. Trimming cost V 3 bases and J 5 bases; bases outside gene matches: 8. This CDR3 has 15 amino acids. CDR1 and CDR2 from the germline V gene are MRHNA and SNTAGT. CDR3 residues: CASSETGDGVYGYTF. For the CDR3, the DNA is TGTGCCAGCAGTGAGACAGGGGATGGGGTTTATGGCTACACCTTC.

The J gene is TRBJ1-2, the V gene TRBV2; 10 nucleotides match TRBD1. After removal of 7 bases from V and 3 bases from J, the junction contained 8 bases not matched to a gene. Germline loops: CDR1 SNHLY, CDR2 FYNNEI. The CDR3 consists of 15 residues. The CDR3 DNA sequence: TGTGCCAGCACCCAGAAGACAGGGGGCGACTATGGCTACACCTTC. Encoded protein: CASTQKTGGDYGYTF. The entire variable domain, with the rest obtained from reference TRBV2 and TRBJ1-2, is as follows: EPEVTQTPSHQVTQMGQEVILRCVPISNHLYFYWYRQILGQKVEFLVSFYNNEISEKSEIFDDQFSVERPDGSNFTLKIRSTKLEDSAMYFCASTQKTGGDYGYTFGSGTRLTVV.

This chain connects TRBV28 to TRBJ2-1, with D perhaps matching TRBD1 (6 bases). V was clipped by 6 bases and J by 3 bases, with 18 bases between them. CDR3 length: 16 residues. In germline, CDR1 is MDHEN, CDR2 SYDVKM. This chain's CDR3 is CASSILGTLFYNEQFF. The CDR3 bases are TGTGCCAGCAGCATATTGGGGACACTTTTCTACAATGAGCAGTTCTTC.

The J gene is TRBJ1-6, the V gene TRBV11-2; possible D gene TRBD1, 5 bases. This CDR3 spans 13 amino acids. The germline CDR1 and CDR2 sequences are SGHAT and FQNNGV. Trimming left V 5 bases short and J 12 bases short, with 14 bases between. The CDR3 loop reads CASSAGTDLPLHF. As DNA, the CDR3 is TGTGCCAGCAGCGCCGGGACGGATTTACCCCTCCACTTT.

J is TRBJ2-5 and V is TRBV27, with 13 bases matching TRBD2. J lost 1 base, V lost 5 bases, and 4 bases had no gene match. Germline V gives CDR1 MNHEY, CDR2 SMNVEV (reference sequence). This CDR3 spans 16 amino acids. DNA for the CDR3: TGTGCCAGCAGTAGAGGGACTAGCGGGATCCAAGAGACCCAGTACTTC. Its protein is CASSRGTSGIQETQYF.

The chain combines TRBV7-6 with TRBJ2-7; 10 bases map to TRBD2. CDR1 is SGHVS, CDR2 FNYEAQ, per germline. V lost 1 base to trimming and J lost 4 bases; unmatched junction nucleotides: 4. CDR3 length: 15 amino acids. CDR3 amino acids: CASSLGSSGSYEQYF. CDR3 DNA sequence: TGTGCCAGCAGCTTAGGCTCTAGCGGGAGTTACGAGCAGTACTTC.

This clone was recorded a few times. V usage is TRBV19 and J usage is TRBJ2-3, with D maybe TRBD2 (5 bases). This CDR3 has 14 amino acids. V was clipped by 5 bases and J by 3 bases, with 12 bases between them. Germline V gene data show CDR1 as LNHDA and CDR2 as SQIVND (reference sequence). The CDR3 DNA sequence: TGTGCCAGTAGTCGGGCGGAGCGGACAGATACGCAGTATTTT. It codes for CASSRAERTDTQYF.

The rearrangement links TRBV6-6 to TRBJ2-5; tentative D call: TRBD1 (5 bases). Germline V gene data show CDR1 as MNHNY and CDR2 as SVGAGI (reference sequence). The V gene lost 7 bases and the J gene lost 2 bases, with 11 bases spanning the gap. This CDR3 is built from 13 residues. Here the CDR3 DNA reads TGTGCCAGCAACCCGACAGTACAAGAGACCCAGTACTTC. Encoded protein: CASNPTVQETQYF.

Comments on this clone: The same CDR3 can be traced to other DNA sequences in this sample. This rearrangement joins TRBV18 to TRBJ2-7; 8 nucleotides align to TRBD2. The CDR3 extends over 15 amino acids. J was trimmed by 1 base and V by 3 bases; bases with no gene match: 5. Germline V gene sequence: CDR1 KGHSH, CDR2 LQKENI. CDR3 DNA: TGTGCCAGCTCACCGGGGGCGGGAGGATCCTACGAGCAGTACTTC. This encodes CASSPGAGGSYEQYF.

V and J are TRBV30 and TRBJ2-1, with 12 bases lining up with TRBD2. The ends lost 3 bases at V and 4 bases at J; junction bases unmatched: 4. Germline V gene sequence: CDR1 GTSNPN, CDR2 SVGIG (reference sequence). The CDR3 is 15 amino acids. The chain's CDR3 is CAWRKGLAGYNEQFF. As DNA, the CDR3 is TGTGCCTGGAGGAAAGGACTAGCGGGATACAATGAGCAGTTCTTC.

V gene TRBV5-4 combines with J gene TRBJ2-7; TRBD1 agrees at 10 bases. Germline lookup yields CDR1 SGHNT and CDR2 YYREEE (reference sequence). V was clipped by 5 bases and J by 1 base; unmatched bases: 6. This CDR3 comprises 15 residues. CDR3 sequence reads: CASSEPGQGSYEQYF. The CDR3 nucleotides read TGTGCCAGCAGTGAGCCGGGACAGGGGTCCTACGAGCAGTACTTC.

V usage is TRBV28 and J usage is TRBJ2-7, with 7 bases that match TRBD1. Germline V gene sequence: CDR1 MDHEN, CDR2 SYDVKM. The CDR3 length is 14 residues. The J segment lost 3 bases and the V segment lost 6 bases, leaving 8 bases of the junction unmatched. CDR3 loop: CASSPTGKFYEQYF. For the CDR3, the DNA is TGTGCCAGCAGCCCGACAGGGAAATTCTACGAGCAGTACTTC.

V is TRBV5-1 and J is TRBJ2-1; D is possibly TRBD2 (5 bases). Germline CDR1 and CDR2: SGHRS and YFSETQ. The CDR3 length is 16 residues. The V and J ends lost 4 bases and 5 bases respectively, with 19 bases between them. CDR3 sequence (DNA): TGCGCCAGCAGCCCGACTACCACGGGATCCCACAATGAGCAGTTCTTC. It is translated as CASSPTTTGSHNEQFF.

In this sample, this clone turned up a few times. V is TRBV27 and J is TRBJ2-7, with TRBD2 matching 7 bases. Germline CDR1 and CDR2: MNHEY and SMNVEV (reference sequence). V gave up 2 bases and J gave up 6 bases; unmatched junction bases: 7. CDR3 length equals 14 residues. CDR3 bases: TGTGCCAGCAGTTTAGGCGGGAGCGCCTCCGAGCAGTACTTC. Translation: CASSLGGSASEQYF.

In the case of this clone: Additional DNA sequences in this sample encode the identical CDR3. The CDR3 protein is CSAGAYEQYF. CDR3 sequence (DNA): TGCAGTGCTGGCGCCTACGAGCAGTACTTC. This chain connects TRBV20-1 to TRBJ2-7; D not resolved. Germline V CDR1 and CDR2: DFQATT, SNEGSKA (reference sequence). The CDR3 has 10 residues. V lost 5 bases and J 2 bases, leaving 4 bases between the germline ends.

The chain combines TRBV11-2 with TRBJ2-5; D might be TRBD1 or TRBD2, each matching 5 bases. The DNA end is a closer match to TRBJ2-7, so the J assignment may be wrong. The CDR3 runs to 13 residues. Germline lookup yields CDR1 SGHAT and CDR2 FQNNGV. In DNA, the CDR3 is TGTGCCAGCAGCCCCCGGGACCCCTACGAGCAGTACTTC. It encodes CASSPRDPYEQYF.

The genes are TRBV19 and TRBJ2-2; no definite D call. The CDR3 is 12 amino acids. The V gene's germline CDR1 is LNHDA and CDR2 SQIVND (reference sequence). V lost 3 bases to trimming and J lost 7 bases, with 6 bases between them. The CDR3 here is CASSIQLGELFF. The CDR3, as DNA: TGTGCCAGTAGTATCCAACTCGGGGAGCTGTTTTTT. The full variable domain, with the rest looked up from reference TRBV19 and TRBJ2-2, is DGGITQSPKYLFRKEGQNVTLSCEQNLNHDAMYWYRQDPGQGLRLIYYSQIVNDFQKGDIAEGYSVSREKKESFPLTVTSAQKNPTAFYLCASSIQLGELFFGEGSRLTVL.

The DNA of the CDR3 is TGCGCCAGCAGTGAAGGAGGGACAGGAAATCAGCCCCAGCATTTT. It yields the protein CASSEGGTGNQPQHF. The chain uses TRBV10-1 and TRBJ1-5, with TRBD1 identical over 8 bases. Germline CDR1 reads WNHNN; CDR2 reads SYGVQD (reference sequence). This CDR3 is built from 15 residues. The trim removed 3 bases at V and 4 bases at J, leaving 5 bases unmatched.